Listed below are T cell receptor beta chains from one sample, sequenced in a study of Graves' ophthalmopathy and Graves' hyperthyroidism. TCRdb re-called the multiplex PCR reads with MiXCR, one entry per CDR3 protein. The sample carries about 400,000 distinct CDR3 sequences, 18% recorded once. The sample taken for sequencing was peripheral blood. The source is a woman between 18 and 29 years old with Graves' ophthalmopathy. Both conserved end residues are part of each CDR3. A D gene is named only where the DNA matches it firmly. Size tells how often a clone was seen (once, few, many) or the class of an expanded clone, and some rows leave it out.

CDR3 protein	CDR3 DNA	V gene	J gene	clone size	D gene
CASSIRPLQETQYF	TGTGCCAGTAGTATAAGACCCCTCCAAGAGACCCAGTACTTC	TRBV19	TRBJ2-5	many	NA
CASSPGLISYEQYF	TGTGCCAGCAGCCCAGGACTTATCTCCTACGAGCAGTACTTC	TRBV9	TRBJ2-7	many	NA
CASSYSVAGSFGNTIYF	TGTGCCAGCAGTTACTCAGTGGCAGGAAGTTTCGGAAACACCATATATTTT	TRBV6-5	TRBJ1-3	NA	NA
CASSLAGKGTEAFF	TGTGCCAGCAGTTTAGCGGGGAAGGGCACTGAAGCTTTCTTT	TRBV28	TRBJ1-1	many	NA
CAWSKTGLNTEAFF	TGTGCCTGGAGTAAAACAGGGTTGAACACTGAAGCTTTCTTT	TRBV30	TRBJ1-1	NA	NA
CASSRGQYTGELFF	TGTGCCAGCAGCCGAGGACAGTACACCGGGGAGCTGTTTTTT	TRBV6-1	TRBJ2-2	many	NA
CASSEEGEDYEQYF	TGTGCCAGCAGTGAAGAGGGGGAAGACTACGAGCAGTACTTC	TRBV6-1	TRBJ2-7	NA	NA
CSARSQSNTEAFF	TGCAGCGCTCGGAGCCAGTCGAACACTGAAGCTTTCTTT	TRBV29-1	TRBJ1-1	NA	NA
CASSSSGGTYEQYF	TGTGCCAGCAGCTCTAGTGGAGGGACCTACGAGCAGTACTTC	TRBV7-2	TRBJ2-7	NA	NA
CASSSTGGNTIYF	TGCGCCAGCAGCAGTACGGGAGGAAACACCATATATTTT	TRBV5-1	TRBJ1-3	many	NA
CASRAIPRQGAFGYTF	TGCGCCAGCAGGGCAATCCCCCGACAGGGGGCATTTGGCTACACCTTC	TRBV4-1	TRBJ1-2	many	TRBD1
CSARDGGDGNTIYF	TGCAGTGCTAGAGATGGGGGAGATGGAAACACCATATATTTT	TRBV20-1	TRBJ1-3	many	NA
CASRRQTSSGNTIYF	TGTGCCAGCAGGAGACAGACTAGCTCTGGAAACACCATATATTTT	TRBV28	TRBJ1-3	many	NA
CASSGQGAPDSPLHF	TGTGCCAGCAGCGGACAGGGGGCGCCTGATTCACCCCTCCACTTT	TRBV5-5	TRBJ1-6	many	TRBD1
CAWSVPLGTHNTGELFF	TGTGCCTGGAGTGTTCCCCTGGGGACTCACAACACCGGGGAGCTGTTTTTT	TRBV30	TRBJ2-2	NA	NA
CASNGVYGYTF	TGTGCCAGCAATGGGGTCTATGGCTACACCTTC	TRBV9	TRBJ1-2	many	NA
CASSLATELETQYF	TGTGCCAGCAGCTTAGCCACGGAGTTGGAGACCCAGTACTTC	TRBV7-2	TRBJ2-5	many	NA
CASSLTETSGHEQYF	TGTGCCAGCAGTCTGACCGAGACTAGCGGGCACGAGCAGTACTTC	TRBV12-3/TRBV12-4	TRBJ2-7	NA	TRBD2
CASSSDRDGSYEQYF	TGTGCCAGCAGCTCAGACAGGGATGGGTCCTACGAGCAGTACTTC	TRBV6-2/TRBV6-3	TRBJ2-7	many	TRBD1
CASSSPDSNQPQHF	TGTGCCAGCAGCTCCCCGGACAGCAATCAGCCCCAGCATTTT	TRBV6-2/TRBV6-3	TRBJ1-5	many	NA
CASRSTGTSRTYEQYF	TGTGCCAGCAGATCAACCGGGACTAGCAGGACCTACGAGCAGTACTTC	TRBV28	TRBJ2-7	many	TRBD2
CSFADGGSYEQYF	TGCAGTTTCGCCGACGGGGGTTCCTACGAGCAGTACTTC	TRBV20-1	TRBJ2-7	NA	NA
CASSLGAGTSVEQYF	TGTGCCAGCAGTTTAGGGGCGGGAACCTCGGTCGAGCAGTACTTC	TRBV12-3/TRBV12-4	TRBJ2-7	few	NA
CASSAGTEAFF	TGTGCCAGCAGTGCTGGCACTGAAGCTTTCTTT	TRBV2	TRBJ1-1	many	NA
CSVEDSSNNYGYTF	TGCAGCGTTGAAGACTCGTCTAATAACTATGGCTACACCTTC	TRBV29-1	TRBJ1-2	NA	NA
CSVQGPRNTGELFF	TGCAGCGTCCAGGGGCCCCGGAACACCGGGGAGCTGTTTTTT	TRBV29-1	TRBJ2-2	many	NA
CGIGGPTEAFF	TGTGGAATCGGAGGGCCCACTGAAGCTTTCTTT	TRBV7-9	TRBJ1-1	many	NA
CASCVLADTEAFF	TGTGCCAGCTGTGTGCTTGCGGACACTGAAGCTTTCTTT	TRBV6-1	TRBJ1-1	NA	NA
CASSYSTNTGELFF	TGTGCCAGCAGTTACTCGACGAACACCGGGGAGCTGTTTTTT	TRBV6-2/TRBV6-3	TRBJ2-2	many	NA
CAISGGKDTEAFF	TGTGCCATCAGTGGTGGCAAAGACACTGAAGCTTTCTTT	TRBV10-3	TRBJ1-1	many	NA
CASGSGQGYEQYF	TGTGCCAGCGGTTCGGGACAGGGGTACGAGCAGTACTTC	TRBV28	TRBJ2-7	many	TRBD1
CSVGGRRYEQYF	TGCAGTGTGGGAGGCAGGAGGTACGAGCAGTACTTC	TRBV20-1	TRBJ2-7	few	NA